This TCR beta chain was captured in a study of T cell responses to AZD1222 COVID-19 vaccine. The CDR3 is 13 amino acids long, termini counted. The germline gives CDR1 SGHRS, CDR2 YFSETQ. Points on this clone: What it binds is not known. The limits of the CDR3 on the DNA are not certain, so only TCRdb's listed CDR3 is given.

Findings and limits, study-wide: The CD4 TCRs associated with vaccination extended across spike and predominated at 160-218 and 743-854. Mostly white British, mostly female donors; authors suggested clonal diversity may be underestimated. Repertoires were sampled only after the peak T cell response. Epitopes outside B.1.351 and B.1.1.7 mutated regions reportedly drew nearly half of spike TCRs.

TCRdb's table, derived via immunoSEQ multiplex PCR, lists solely in-frame clones and lacks some. The sample contains about 150,000 clones, 92% of which appear only once. Sequenced here: peripheral blood, sampled on day 0 of AZD1222 vaccination. This rearrangement joins TRBV5-1 to TRBJ1-1. This TCR was sampled from an adult in good health. CDR3 amino acids: CASSFGPGTEAFF.